This T cell receptor (beta chain) emerged from a study of prognosis after radiotherapy for stage I lung cancer. Using two-round multiplex PCR, the authors amplified TCR beta CDR3 from genomic DNA. Primers were specific to each TRBV and TRBJ gene in first-round PCR. TCRdb recomputed calls from the multiplex PCR reads with MiXCR, one row per CDR3 protein. The sample lists 11,000 to 15,000 distinct CDR3 sequences, approximately 60% occurring once. Peripheral blood, 4.5 to 7 milliliters per draw, was collected at each of two time points. The V segment lost 6 bases and the J segment 8 bases; nucleotides outside the gene matches: 7. This CDR3 contains 14 residues.

Sample: PBMCs, taken before or after stereotactic body radiation therapy (not recorded which). This chain connects TRBV12-3 or TRBV12-4 to TRBJ1-6, with 7 nucleotides matching TRBD1. The TCR was taken from a donor at least 50 years old with non-small cell lung cancer. The CDR3 sequence is CASRHDRAHSPLHF. CDR3 DNA: TGTGCCAGCAGGCATGACAGGGCCCATTCACCCCTCCACTTT.